This T cell receptor (beta chain) was sequenced for a study of glioma-infiltrating T cells. Study-level points and caveats: Tissue and blood shared very few CDR3 sequences.

This CDR3 region has 13 residues. Per germline, CDR1 DFQATT and CDR2 SNEGSKA (reference sequence). Between the trimmed V and J ends, which lost 1 base and 3 bases, there was a span of 9 bases. There are many counts of this clonotype. What it recognizes is unknown. TCR alpha and beta CDR3 regions were amplified from RNA using iRepertoire nested multiplex PCR. Using its own MiXCR run on the multiplex PCR reads, TCRdb lists one record per CDR3 protein. The table includes about 20,000 distinct CDR3 sequences, roughly 24% detected once. The source of this sequence is a human donor with low-grade glioma or glioblastoma, undergoing nonglioma brain surgery, or in good health (not recorded which). What was sequenced was glioma tissue, nonneoplastic brain tissue, or PBMCs (not recorded which). The J gene is TRBJ2-5, the V gene TRBV20-1; a weak D match, TRBD2 (5 bases). CDR3 region: CSARVRGKETQYF. CDR3 in DNA: TGCAGTGCTAGAGTTCGGGGAAAAGAGACCCAGTACTTC.